Each of the 27 T cell receptor beta chains below was sequenced from the same sample in a study of T cells in women clearing cervical HPV infection. Produced via immunoSEQ multiplex PCR; TCRdb's table is partial and in-frame only. This sample's table reports roughly 30,000 clones. The sequencing sample was made of blood buffy coat. The origin of the receptors is a woman aged 18 to 75 with a cervical HPV16 infection that either progressed to CIN3+ or cleared (not recorded which).

As regards this clone: The CDR3 end falls 3 residues outside the read, so it is completed with the germline J gene. The V call is TRBV11-1, the J call TRBJ2-3, with 8 bases fitting TRBD1. Germline CDR1 and CDR2: SGHAT and FQDESV (reference sequence). Trimming at V came to 1 base and at J to 7 bases, leaving 4 bases not matched to a gene. The CDR3 loop spans 14 amino acids. The CDR3 bases that were read are TGTGCCAGCAGCTTAGGGACAGGGATGAATACG. Translated: CASSLGTGMNT. The full CDR3 sequence reads CASSLGTGMNTQYF.

A note on this clone: The read ends 3 residues shy of where the CDR3 ends; the end is completed using the germline J gene. The V and J genes are TRBV7-9 and TRBJ1-1; 10 bases align to TRBD1. Germline V lookup: CDR1 SEHNR, CDR2 FQNEAQ (reference sequence). The CDR3 covers 15 residues. The sequenced part of the CDR3 DNA is TGTGCCAGCAGCCCCGGGACAGGGGAAGGAGAGACA. Its translation: CASSPGTGEGET. The whole CDR3 region reads CASSPGTGEGETAFF.

About this clone itself: The read gets to within 3 residues of the CDR3 end, and the germline J gene fills in the rest. The chain links TRBV6-2 or TRBV6-3 to TRBJ2-4; D is perhaps TRBD2 (6 bases). Per germline, CDR1 MNHEY and CDR2 SVGEGT. The CDR3 has 15 amino acids. With 2 bases removed from V and 1 base from J, the gap between germline ends came to 9 bases. CDR3 bases read: TGTGCCAGCAGTTACGACCGGGGGGCCAAAAACATT. Translation gives CASSYDRGAKNI. The entire CDR3 is CASSYDRGAKNIQYF.

A word on this clone: The read stops 3 residues short of the end of the CDR3; the missing end is completed from the germline J gene. The chain carries TRBV7-3 and TRBJ1-1; no clear D gene. This CDR3 has 13 residues. Looked up from germline, CDR1 is SGHTA and CDR2 is FQGTGA. V lost 2 bases and J lost 4, with 8 bases in between. The CDR3 protein is CASSLGTVTEAFF. Partial CDR3 DNA: TGTGCCAGCAGCTTAGGTACAGTCACTGAA.

Note on this clone: Read coverage stops 3 residues before the CDR3 terminus; the germline J gene supplies the remainder. This chain connects TRBV30 to TRBJ2-4, with 8 bases that match TRBD2. Germline CDR1 GTSNPN, CDR2 SVGIG (reference sequence). The CDR3 covers 12 residues. The CDR3 region is CAWDYSREGQYF. Incomplete CDR3 DNA: TGTGCCTGGGACTACTCTCGGGAGGGT. The full variable domain, with the rest looked up from reference TRBV30 and TRBJ2-4, is SQTIHQWPATLVQPVGSPLSLECTVEGTSNPNLYWYRQAAGRGLQLLFYSVGIGQISSEVPQNLSASRPQDRQFILSSKKLLLSDSGFYLCAWDYSREGQYFGAGTRLSVL.

A remark on this clone: The CDR3 is cut off 3 residues early in the read; its end comes from the germline J gene. This chain connects TRBV18 to TRBJ2-5; 8 nucleotides align to TRBD1. The CDR3 extends over 17 amino acids. Germline CDR1 is KGHSH and CDR2 is LQKENI. V was clipped by 3 bases and J by 5 bases; unmatched bases: 14. The CDR3 region is CASSPSTLGQATETQYF. Incomplete CDR3 DNA: TGTGCCAGCTCACCGAGCACCCTGGGACAGGCTACCGAGACC.

Regarding this clone: The CDR3 is cut off 3 residues early in the read; its end comes from the germline J gene. V usage is TRBV29-1 and J usage is TRBJ1-5, with 8 bases lining up with TRBD1. Germline-derived CDR1 and CDR2 are SQVTM and ANQGSEA. The CDR3 loop spans 14 amino acids. J gave up 0 bases and V 7 bases, and 5 bases lay outside the gene matches. The CDR3 sequence: CSASTGVSNQPQHF. CDR3 DNA, as far as it was read: TGCAGCGCCTCGACAGGGGTTAGCAATCAGCCC.

Note on this clone: The read falls 3 residues short of the CDR3 end, and the missing part is taken from the germline J gene. This chain links TRBV20-1 with TRBJ2-3; TRBD2 matches at 9 bases. The CDR3 sequence is 16 residues long. Per the germline V gene, CDR1 is DFQATT and CDR2 is SNEGSKA (reference sequence). With V trimmed by 0 bases and J by 2 bases, 6 bases remained unmatched. CDR3 sequence reads: CSARDQKRGDTDTQYF. The part of the CDR3 DNA that was read is TGCAGTGCTAGAGACCAGAAGCGGGGGGACACAGATACG.

As to this clone: The read ends 3 residues shy of where the CDR3 ends; the end is completed using the germline J gene. The chain uses TRBV20-1 and TRBJ2-4, with D maybe TRBD2 (6 bases). CDR1 is DFQATT, CDR2 SNEGSKA, per germline (reference sequence). The CDR3 totals 12 residues. CDR3 amino acids: CSAKFSGGGQYF. Incomplete CDR3 DNA: TGCAGTGCTAAGTTCTCCGGGGGAGGT.

Comments on this clone: The CDR3 end lies 3 residues beyond the end of the read and is filled in from the germline J gene. V and J are TRBV7-9 and TRBJ2-4, with D tentatively TRBD2 (5 bases). This CDR3 is 12 amino acids long. Germline-derived CDR1 and CDR2 are SEHNR and FQNEAQ (reference sequence). CDR3: CASSLDYYGQYF. The DNA read from the CDR3 is TGTGCCAGCAGCCTAGACTACTATGGT.

Turning to this clone: Sequencing ends 3 residues short of the CDR3 end; the germline J gene provides the rest. V usage is TRBV6-2 or TRBV6-3 and J usage is TRBJ2-7, with 7 nucleotides matching TRBD2. This CDR3 contains 16 residues. The junction had 6 bases not matched to a gene; V was cut back by 0 bases and J by 1 base. Per the germline V gene, CDR1 is MNHEY and CDR2 is SVGEGT. The CDR3 DNA, read in part, is TGTGCCAGCAGTTACTCTACCGGGGGGATATCCTACGAG. The encoded protein is CASSYSTGGISYE. The full CDR3 reads CASSYSTGGISYEQYF.

Comments on this clone: The CDR3 end lies 3 residues beyond the end of the read and is filled in from the germline J gene. The rearrangement links TRBV18 to TRBJ1-2; 7 bases match TRBD1. V shed 1 base and J 4 bases; nucleotides not matched to a gene: 6. The CDR3 totals 15 residues. Germline CDR1 and CDR2: KGHSH and LQKENI. CDR3 sequence reads: CASSPQGASGYGYTF. The DNA read from the CDR3 is TGTGCCAGCTCACCACAGGGGGCAAGTGGCTATGGC.

Concerning this clone itself: A junction end diverges from the germline sequence, so it may reflect a read error. The sequenced fragment ends 3 residues before the CDR3 boundary, so the rest is inferred from the germline J gene. The rearrangement joins TRBV4-2 to TRBJ2-5, with TRBD2 identical over 10 bases. The CDR3 has 16 residues. From germline, CDR1 is LGHNA and CDR2 YNFKEQ. The CDR3 bases that were read are TGCGCCAGCAGCCGCGAGCAAGCGGGGGGGCAAGAGACC. This sequence encodes CASSREQAGGQET. The entire CDR3 is CASSREQAGGQETQYF.

To note about this clone: The read terminates 3 residues before the CDR3 end, so the remaining end is supplied by the germline J gene. Different DNA sequences within this sample yield the same CDR3. The V call is TRBV19, the J call TRBJ1-5; TRBD1 matches 10 bases. The CDR3 is 17 amino acids. J was trimmed by 1 base and V by 5 bases; bases with no gene match: 8. CDR1 and CDR2 (germline): LNHDA, SQIVND (reference sequence). CDR3 DNA, as far as it was read: TGTGCCAGTAGTCGACAGGGGGCGAGGTTAAGCAATCAGCCC. This codes for CASSRQGARLSNQP. The CDR3, in full, reads CASSRQGARLSNQPQHF.

About this clone: The read ends 3 residues early relative to the CDR3; the germline J gene fills the gap. In the same sample, other DNA sequences code for this CDR3. The chain recombines TRBV4-1 with TRBJ2-2, with unresolved D. This CDR3 is 14 amino acids long. Trimming removed 0 bases at V and 4 bases at J, with 6 bases between. CDR1 and CDR2 (germline): MGHRA, YSYEKL. CDR3: CASSQDPSTGELFF. The CDR3 bases that were read are TGCGCCAGCAGCCAAGATCCCAGCACCGGGGAG.

A remark on this clone: The CDR3 end lies 3 residues beyond the end of the read and is filled in from the germline J gene. The chain couples TRBV18 to TRBJ2-1, with 9 bases aligning to TRBD1. CDR1 is KGHSH, CDR2 LQKENI, per germline. With 3 bases clipped from V and 4 bases from J, the junction kept 4 bases outside the gene matches. The CDR3 sequence is 15 residues long. CDR3 DNA, as far as it was read: TGTGCCAGCTCACCTATGGGGACAGGGTACAATGAG. Amino acid sequence: CASSPMGTGYNE. The complete CDR3 sequence is CASSPMGTGYNEQFF.

Of note for this clone: The missing CDR3 end, 3 residues past where the read stops, is filled in from the germline J gene. The chain combines TRBV5-1 with TRBJ2-1; the match to TRBD2 covers 9 bases. Germline lookup yields CDR1 SGHRS and CDR2 YFSETQ. With 6 bases clipped from V and 6 bases from J, the junction kept 7 bases outside the gene matches. There are 14 residues in the CDR3. The part of the CDR3 DNA that was read is TGCGCCAGCACCGATATAGCGGGGGTCAATGAG. Translated: CASTDIAGVNE. The whole CDR3 sequence is CASTDIAGVNEQFF.

As regards this clone: The CDR3 goes on 3 residues after the read ends, and that part is filled in from the germline J gene. The chain recombines TRBV20-1 with TRBJ1-2, with 8 bases lining up with TRBD1. This CDR3 is built from 15 residues. Germline CDR1 reads DFQATT; CDR2 reads SNEGSKA (reference sequence). With 2 bases clipped from V and 7 bases from J, the junction kept 12 bases outside the gene matches. CDR3 sequence reads: CSARLPDRVGSGYTF. CDR3 DNA (partial): TGCAGTGCTAGATTACCGGACAGGGTGGGTAGTGGC.

On this clone: The CDR3 end lies 3 residues beyond the end of the read and is filled in from the germline J gene. The chain links TRBV5-1 to TRBJ2-1; TRBD1 matches 8 bases. J lost 6 bases, V lost 4 bases, and 15 bases had no gene match. The CDR3 length is 17 residues. CDR1 SGHRS and CDR2 YFSETQ come from the germline V gene. CDR3 DNA, as far as it was read: TGCGCCAGCAGCCTCTACCCTGACAGGGGTTCGGGCAATGAG. Translation: CASSLYPDRGSGNE. The entire CDR3 is CASSLYPDRGSGNEQFF.

This CDR3 reads CASSEVQVPIPGNTIYF. The CDR3 bases that were read are TGTGCCAGCAGTGAAGTGCAGGTCCCCATCCCTGGAAACACC. This chain joins TRBV6-1 and TRBJ1-3; D not certain. The CDR3 goes on 3 residues after the read ends, and that part is filled in from the germline J gene. Trimming removed 1 base at V and 2 bases at J, with 15 bases between. This CDR3 contains 17 residues. Per germline, CDR1 MNHNS and CDR2 SASEGT.

Concerning this clone: The read finishes 3 residues shy of the CDR3 end, and the germline J gene is used to complete it. The V and J genes are TRBV20-1 and TRBJ1-1; D ambiguous. The CDR3 sequence is 12 residues long. V was trimmed by 5 bases and J by 1 base, leaving 8 bases between them. CDR1 and CDR2 from the germline V gene are DFQATT and SNEGSKA (reference sequence). CDR3 bases read: TGCAGTGCTTTAGGGCCGAACACTGAA. Translation gives CSALGPNTE. The full CDR3 is CSALGPNTEAFF.

Concerning this clone: The DNA ends 3 residues before the CDR3 does, and the rest of the CDR3 is filled in from the germline J gene. This rearrangement joins TRBV2 to TRBJ2-5; D ambiguous. Trimming cost V 6 bases and J 4 bases, with 15 bases left between them. Germline loops: CDR1 SNHLY, CDR2 FYNNEI. This CDR3 has 14 residues. The CDR3 loop is CASRKGLSGETQYF. The CDR3 bases that were read are TGTGCCAGCAGAAAAGGGCTTAGTGGAGAGACC.

Of note for this clone: The CDR3 goes on 3 residues after the read ends, and that part is filled in from the germline J gene. The chain uses TRBV19 and TRBJ2-3; D is uncertain. CDR1 is LNHDA, CDR2 SQIVND, per germline (reference sequence). V was clipped by 2 bases and J by 1 base, with 4 bases between them. The CDR3 has 13 residues. The CDR3 here is CASSIQGTDTQYF. The part of the CDR3 DNA that was read is TGTGCCAGTAGTATACAGGGCACAGATACG.

Details on this clone: Coverage ceases 3 residues before the CDR3 finishes, and the germline J gene fills in the end. The chain uses TRBV19 and TRBJ2-2; weak D call: TRBD1 (6 bases). Looked up from germline, CDR1 is LNHDA and CDR2 is SQIVND (reference sequence). The CDR3 length is 16 residues. The germline V and J ends were trimmed by 4 bases and 4 bases, with 16 bases remaining between them. The CDR3: CASSTTWDMVTGELFF. The sequenced part of the CDR3 DNA is TGTGCCAGTAGTACGACTTGGGACATGGTCACCGGGGAG.

About this clone itself: Read data end 3 residues before the CDR3 end; the end is taken from the germline J gene. V usage is TRBV20-1 and J usage is TRBJ2-3; 10 nucleotides agree with TRBD2. Germline V gives CDR1 DFQATT, CDR2 SNEGSKA (reference sequence). This CDR3 contains 14 residues. Unmatched junction bases numbered 10, after V lost 5 bases and J lost 8 bases. The CDR3 is CSAPSGGGFSTQYF. Partial CDR3 DNA: TGCAGTGCTCCAAGCGGGGGGGGGTTTTCTACG.

Concerning this clone: The read terminates 3 residues before the CDR3 end, so the remaining end is supplied by the germline J gene. The chain is built from TRBV30 and TRBJ2-4; TRBD1 matches 10 bases. This CDR3 contains 16 residues. The germline CDR1 and CDR2 sequences are GTSNPN and SVGIG (reference sequence). The CDR3 sequence: CAWYRDRGLSGYGQYF. The covered CDR3 bases are TGTGCCTGGTATCGGGACAGGGGCCTATCGGGCTATGGT.

Worth noting for this clone: The read is 3 residues too short to cover the CDR3 end, so that end is filled in from the germline J gene. The genes are TRBV30 and TRBJ2-7; 11 nucleotides align to TRBD1. The CDR3 spans 14 residues. Per the germline V gene, CDR1 is GTSNPN and CDR2 is SVGIG (reference sequence). The V and J ends lost 8 bases and 2 bases, in that order; junction bases with no gene match: 8. Partial CDR3 DNA: TGTGCCAGCGAACGGACAGGGGGCACCTACGAG. It codes for CASERTGGTYE. In full, the CDR3 is CASERTGGTYEQYF.